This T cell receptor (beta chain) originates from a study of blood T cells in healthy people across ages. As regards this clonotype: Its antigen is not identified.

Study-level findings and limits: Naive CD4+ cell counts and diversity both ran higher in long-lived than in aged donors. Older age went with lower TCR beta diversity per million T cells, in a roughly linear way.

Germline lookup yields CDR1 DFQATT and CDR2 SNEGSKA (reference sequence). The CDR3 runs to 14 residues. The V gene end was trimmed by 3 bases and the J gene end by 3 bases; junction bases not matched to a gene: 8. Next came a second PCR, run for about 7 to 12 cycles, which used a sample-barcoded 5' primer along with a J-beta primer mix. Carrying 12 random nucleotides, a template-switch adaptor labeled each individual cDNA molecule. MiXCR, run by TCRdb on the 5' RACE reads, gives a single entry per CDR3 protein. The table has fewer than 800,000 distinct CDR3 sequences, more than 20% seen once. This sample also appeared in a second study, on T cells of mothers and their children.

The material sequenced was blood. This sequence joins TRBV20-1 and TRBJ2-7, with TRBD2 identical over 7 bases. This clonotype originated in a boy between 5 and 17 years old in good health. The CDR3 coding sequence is TGCAGTGCTAGTCCTTCTAGCGGAGTCTACGAGCAGTACTTC. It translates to CSASPSSGVYEQYF.